This T cell receptor beta chain was observed in a study of CD8+ T cells in alopecia areata. As for the study in general: Among treated patients, oral tofacitinib was administered at 5 to 10 mg twice daily.

The treatment is: oral pan-JAK inhibitor, 5-10 mg twice daily. Alopecia areata patients provided lesional scalp punch biopsies and peripheral blood, both collected for the study. The CDR3 is made up of 15 amino acids. Per germline, CDR1 KGHSH and CDR2 LQKENI. Trimming left V 3 bases short and J 1 base short, with 9 bases between. On this clone itself: Its antigen is unidentified.

Reverse transcribed after extraction, RNA yielded cDNA as the sequencing template. Assay used: immunoSEQ multiplex PCR; TCRdb lists only in-frame clones, some missing. The top ten hold 0.46% of the sample, which has over 100,000 clones, 50% to 55% seen once. Findings and caveats of the study: Elevated clonality characterized lesional scalp relative to normal scalp, particularly in alopecia totalis/universalis.

The chain is built from TRBV18 and TRBJ2-2; a weak D match, TRBD2 (6 bases). The clonotype was recovered from a human donor with alopecia areata. The sample consisted of CD4+ T cells sorted from blood, taken at week 4, from a patient treated with tofacitinib. The CDR3 region has the DNA TGTGCCAGCTCACCGGGGGAGGTGAACACCGGGGAGCTGTTTTTT. It encodes CASSPGEVNTGELFF.